This T cell receptor beta chain was found in a study of blood T cell repertoires in COVID-19. Study-level background: In each case, the material was cDNA or gDNA derived from T cells, B-cell-depleted T cells, or PBMCs.

Original processing notes: Estimates of nucleated cell counts were drawn from the amplification of reference gene primers. Sequenced by immunoSEQ multiplex PCR; TCRdb stores in-frame clones only, minus some. D and trimming come from the DNA, and the V and J calls and clone size come from that table. The repertoire has tens of thousands of clones, 70% to 80% of them found once; the top ten carry under 2.5%. From germline, CDR1 is SGHTS and CDR2 YDEGEE. CDR3 length: 15 residues. J was trimmed by 5 bases and V by 4 bases; bases with no gene match: 10. The sequenced sample consisted of peripheral blood. The sequence came from a man between 65 and 79 years old with COVID-19, enrolled during active disease. The chain couples TRBV5-8 to TRBJ2-5; 8 bases agree with TRBD1. CDR3 in amino acids: CASSQFGQGGETQYF. The CDR3 nucleotides read TGTGCCAGCAGCCAATTCGGACAGGGAGGCGAGACCCAGTACTTC. Together with reference TRBV5-8 and TRBJ2-5, the CDR3 gives the full variable domain: EAGVTQSPTHLIKTRGQQATLRCSPISGHTSVYWYQQALGLGLQFLLWYDEGEERNRGNFPPRFSGRQFPNYSSELNVNALELEDSALYLCASSQFGQGGETQYFGPGTRLLVL.